Listed below are T cell receptor beta chains from one sample, sequenced in a study of blood T cell repertoires in COVID-19. This table comes from immunoSEQ multiplex PCR, and its TCRdb copy is limited to in-frame clones, with some not included. The sample yields 150,000 to 200,000 clones, roughly nine tenths seen once. Sequencing was done on a sample of peripheral blood. Every receptor here comes from a man aged 60-69 years with active or convalescent COVID-19. Both conserved end residues are part of each CDR3. D genes are given only for firm matches. Expanded clones are given a class, and other clones once, few, many or no size at all.

v_gene	abundance	d_gene	j_gene	CDR3nt	CDR3aa
TRBV15	.	TRBD1	TRBJ1-2	TGTGCCACCAGCCTAGACAGGGGCAACTATGGCTACACCTTC	CATSLDRGNYGYTF
TRBV7-7	once	.	TRBJ2-5	TGTGCCAGCAGCCAGGGTTACGGTGCCCAAGAGACCCAGTACTTC	CASSQGYGAQETQYF
TRBV19	.	TRBD1	TRBJ1-3	TGTGCCACGAGCACAGGGGCTGGATTCCGGAACACCATATATTTT	CATSTGAGFRNTIYF
TRBV25-1	.	.	TRBJ1-2	TGTGCCAGCAGTGACGGGATAGAGGGCTACACCTTC	CASSDGIEGYTF
TRBV11-1	.	TRBD1	TRBJ1-1	TGTGCCAGCACCGTCAGGGGGCCCTTGAACACTGAAGCTTTCTTT	CASTVRGPLNTEAFF
TRBV19	.	.	TRBJ2-3	TGTGCCAGTAACAGTCCCGGGGACACAGATACGCAGTATTTT	CASNSPGDTDTQYF
TRBV19	.	.	TRBJ2-5	TGTGCCAGTAGTGACCCTACAGGGATGGGTAGAGAGACCCAGTACTTC	CASSDPTGMGRETQYF
TRBV30	.	TRBD1	TRBJ2-2	TGTGCCTGGAGTGTATGGACAGGGGGCGGATTCGGGGAGCTGTTTTTT	CAWSVWTGGGFGELFF
TRBV9	.	TRBD2	TRBJ2-2	TGTGCCAGCAGTACAAGCGGGAGCCCGACCGGGGAGCTGTTTTTT	CASSTSGSPTGELFF
TRBV7-6	.	.	TRBJ2-5	TGTGCCAGCAGCTTAGGCAGGGGGAGCGGGCAAGAGACCCAGTACTTC	CASSLGRGSGQETQYF
TRBV19	.	TRBD1	TRBJ1-2	TGTGCCAGTAGTATACGGGACAGCTATGGCTACACCTTC	CASSIRDSYGYTF
TRBV2	.	TRBD2	TRBJ2-1	TGTGCCAGCAGAAACCCGGGACTAGCGGGAATCAATGAGCAGTTCTTC	CASRNPGLAGINEQFF
TRBV10-3	.	TRBD2	TRBJ2-7	TGTGCCATCAGTGAGTCTAGGACTAGCGGGAGTTACGAGCAGTACTTC	CAISESRTSGSYEQYF
TRBV19	.	TRBD1	TRBJ1-2	TGTGCCAGTAGTATCTCCCCCGGGACAGGAAACTATGGCTACACCTTC	CASSISPGTGNYGYTF
TRBV9	.	TRBD2	TRBJ2-7	TGTGCCAGCAGCGTAGAGGGACTACCCTACGAGCAGTACTTC	CASSVEGLPYEQYF
TRBV18	.	TRBD1	TRBJ1-2	TGTGCCAGCTCACCGGAGACAGGGGTGAACTATGGCTACACCTTC	CASSPETGVNYGYTF
TRBV20-1	.	.	TRBJ2-7	TGCAGTGCTAGTGGGGCTGGTATCGAGCAGTACTTC	CSASGAGIEQYF
TRBV29-1	.	.	TRBJ2-2	TGCAGCGTTGAATCAGGGACACCCACCACCGGGGAGCTGTTTTTT	CSVESGTPTTGELFF
TRBV3-1/TRBV3-2	.	.	TRBJ1-5	TGTGCCAGCAGCCAATTGGGAGATCAGCCCCAGCATTTT	CASSQLGDQPQHF
TRBV10-3	.	.	TRBJ2-5	TGTGCCATCAGAACAAGCAAGGGGGGGCAAGAGACCCAGTACTTC	CAIRTSKGGQETQYF
TRBV14	.	TRBD1	TRBJ2-7	TGTGCCAGCAGTTTCTTGGGACAGGGGGCCCGTAGGAACGAGCAGTACTTC	CASSFLGQGARRNEQYF
TRBV5-1	.	.	TRBJ1-5	TGCGCCAGCAGCTATGAGGGAAGGAATCAGCCCCAGCATTTT	CASSYEGRNQPQHF
TRBV6-6	.	.	TRBJ1-5	TGTGCCAGCAGTCGAGGGCAGACCATTAGCAATCAGCCCCAGCATTTT	CASSRGQTISNQPQHF
TRBV7-9	.	.	TRBJ2-1	TGTGCCAGCAGCTCTCCATTCGTGACAGGTATTTACAATGAGCAGTTCTTC	CASSSPFVTGIYNEQFF
TRBV6-5	.	TRBD2	TRBJ2-3	TGTGCCAGCAGGGCCCTAGCGGACGAGGGGTATACGCAGTATTTT	CASRALADEGYTQYF
TRBV27	once	TRBD2	TRBJ2-7	TGTGCCAGCAGCGGAAGTGGGGGAGGGACCTTATACGAGGGGCAGTACTTC	CASSGSGGGTLYEGQYF
TRBV6-5	.	.	TRBJ2-4	TGTGCCAGCAGTCCCATAGCCAAAAACATTCAGTACTTC	CASSPIAKNIQYF
TRBV4-1	.	TRBD1	TRBJ1-1	TGCGCCAGCAGCCAAGAGGTAGACAGGGCTGACACTGAAGCTTTCTTT	CASSQEVDRADTEAFF
TRBV2	few	TRBD1	TRBJ1-1	TGTGCCAGCAGGCCGCCCGGACAGGTGAACACTGAAGCTTTCTTT	CASRPPGQVNTEAFF
TRBV5-1	.	TRBD1	TRBJ1-3	TGCGCCAGCAGCCCCAGACAGGGGGCCATAGGCTCTGGAAACACCATATATTTT	CASSPRQGAIGSGNTIYF
TRBV3-1/TRBV3-2	.	TRBD1	TRBJ1-1	TGTGCCAGCAGCAATAGACAGGGCACTGAAGCTTTCTTT	CASSNRQGTEAFF
TRBV5-1	.	.	TRBJ2-3	TGCGCCAGCAGCTGGGGGCCGGGGTTCACAGATACGCAGTATTTT	CASSWGPGFTDTQYF
TRBV7-2	.	TRBD1	TRBJ1-5	TGTGCCAGCAGCTTCCGGACAGGTAGCAATCAGCCCCAGCATTTT	CASSFRTGSNQPQHF
TRBV30	.	TRBD1	TRBJ1-6	TGTGCCTGGAGTGCCCTGACAGGGGGCAACTCACCCCTCCACTTT	CAWSALTGGNSPLHF
TRBV6-5	.	.	TRBJ2-4	TGTGCCAGCAATGGGGGGGCCAAAAACATTCAGTACTTC	CASNGGAKNIQYF
TRBV7-6	.	.	TRBJ2-1	TGTGCCAGCAGTTCCTATGTGGGGAGTGGCAATGAGCAGTTCTTC	CASSSYVGSGNEQFF
TRBV7-9	.	.	TRBJ1-5	TGTGCCAGCAGCCGCGAAACCGATCAGCCCCAGCATTTT	CASSRETDQPQHF
TRBV12-5	.	.	TRBJ2-3	TGTGCTAGTGGTCCCCCGTCGGGAACAGATACGCAGTATTTT	CASGPPSGTDTQYF
TRBV5-1	.	TRBD1	TRBJ1-6	TGCGCCAGCAGCCAGGGGACAGGGGTAAAGTCACCCCTCCACTTT	CASSQGTGVKSPLHF
TRBV19	.	TRBD1	TRBJ1-2	TGTGCCAGTAGTGCCGGGACAGTCCATGGCTACACCTTC	CASSAGTVHGYTF
TRBV5-1	.	TRBD1	TRBJ1-3	TGCGCCAGCAGTTCCGGGACAGGGCTCCTCTCTGGAAACACCATATATTTT	CASSSGTGLLSGNTIYF
TRBV10-3	once	.	TRBJ2-7	TGTGCCATCAGTGAGTTAACAGGAACCTACGAGCAGTACTTC	CAISELTGTYEQYF
TRBV12-3/TRBV12-4	.	TRBD1	TRBJ1-2	TGTGCCAGCAGTGTGGGACAGGGATATGGCTACACCTTC	CASSVGQGYGYTF
TRBV7-2	.	TRBD2	TRBJ2-7	TGTGCCAGCAGCATTGATGGGGCGGCTAGCGGCAGCCTCTACGAGCAGTACTTC	CASSIDGAASGSLYEQYF
TRBV15	.	.	TRBJ1-1	TGTGCCACCAGCAGGGGGGCGAACACTGAAGCTTTCTTT	CATSRGANTEAFF
TRBV27	.	TRBD2	TRBJ2-5	TGTGCCAGCAGTTCATTACCGGGACTAGCGGGATTCCAAGAGACCCAGTACTTC	CASSSLPGLAGFQETQYF
TRBV6-5	.	.	TRBJ2-3	TGTGCCAGCAGTTACGAGGGGGTGTCAGATACGCAGTATTTT	CASSYEGVSDTQYF
TRBV6-5	.	TRBD1	TRBJ1-2	TGTGCCAGCAGTTATGTAGGGGGCGCTGGTGGCTACACCTTC	CASSYVGGAGGYTF
TRBV18	.	.	TRBJ1-6	TGTGCCAGCTCACCAGATCGGTCCTATAATTCACCCCTCCACTTT	CASSPDRSYNSPLHF